This entry is about one T cell receptor beta chain. Its antigen is not identified. The time point was: persistent/refractory GD, antithyroid drugs over 5 years with positive TRAb. Making the TCR library involved RNA that had been extracted from PBMCs. The CDR3 covers 11 residues. Germline V CDR1 and CDR2: LGHNT, FRNRAP. Deletions cut 7 bases from V and 4 bases from J, with 4 bases between. The data originate from a study of regulatory T cells in long-lasting Graves disease. Study findings and constraints: Persistent cases favored TRBV28, TRBJ1-2 and TRBJ2-5.

In building TCR beta libraries, iRepertoire HTBI primers were used together with Arm-PCR of CDR3 regions. TCRdb recomputed calls from the multiplex PCR reads with MiXCR, one row per CDR3 protein. The sample shows about 470,000 distinct CDR3 sequences, 20% to 25% of them seen only once. The source is a female donor with Graves disease. V and J are TRBV12-5 and TRBJ2-2; D is undetermined. Specimen: peripheral blood mononuclear cells (PBMCs), collected when the disease was refractory, from a patient treated with antithyroid drugs. The CDR3 nucleotides read TGTGCTAGTGCCCGCACCGGGGAGCTGTTTTTT. It yields the protein CASARTGELFF.